Described below is a single T cell receptor beta chain sequence and its context. Antigen: not known. CDR3 length: 16 residues. Germline CDR1 and CDR2: SGHTA and FQGTGA. The V end was cut by 3 bases, the J end by 8 bases, with 20 bases between. The data stem from a study of shared clonotypes between healthy human individuals. In the study overall: Donors, aged 18 to 49, were a couple of women and three men. General study results and limits: Compared with clonotypes that all four donors shared, non-shared clonotypes had lower generation probabilities.

The naive CD8 subset, CD45RO-negative cells positively selected for CCR7, excluded terminally differentiated effector memory CD45RA+ cells. This table comes from immunoSEQ multiplex PCR, and its TCRdb copy is limited to in-frame clones, with some not included. Of roughly 2 million clones in the sample, about 95% are singletons; the top ten hold 0.9% to 1.4%. J is TRBJ2-1 and V is TRBV7-3; possible D gene TRBD2, 5 bases. This receptor was obtained from a man aged 18 to 35 in good health. Sequencing was done on a sample of naive CD8+ T cells sorted from blood. CDR3 amino acids: CASSFAPGSPVDEQFF. The CDR3, as DNA: TGTGCCAGCAGCTTTGCGCCGGGGTCCCCCGTCGATGAGCAGTTCTTC.